A selection of T cell receptor beta chains follows, all from one sample in a study of cytomegalovirus exposure and HLA in healthy donors. The data were produced by immunoSEQ multiplex PCR, yet TCRdb's version contains in-frame clones alone and is incomplete. The sample records 100,000 to 120,000 clones, nearly 97% being singletons. The sequenced sample consisted of PBMCs. These TCRs come from a woman in her late teens or twenties in good health and CMV-seronegative. Both conserved end residues are part of each CDR3. The D gene is left open where the match is weak. Part of the rows lack a size; the others show once, few, many or a class for expanded clones.

J,V,size,D,length,DNA,CDR3
TRBJ1-6,TRBV6-6,-,-,12,TGTGCCAGTGGACAGAAAGATTCACCCCTCCACTTT,CASGQKDSPLHF
TRBJ2-5,TRBV5-1,-,TRBD2,15,TGCGCCAGCAGCCCGGGACTAGGAAACGGGGAGACCCAGTACTTC,CASSPGLGNGETQYF
TRBJ2-3,TRBV18,-,-,16,TGTGCCAGCTCACCCACTAGCCAGGGTCGCACAGATACGCAGTATTTT,CASSPTSQGRTDTQYF
TRBJ2-1,TRBV7-8,once,-,17,TGTGCCAGCAGCTTAGCTATGGTGGAGGGGGCCGCTGATGAGCAGTTCTTC,CASSLAMVEGAADEQFF
TRBJ1-2,TRBV5-4,-,-,14,TGTGCCAGCAGCCTCCCAGGGGAGAGCGATGGCTACACCTTC,CASSLPGESDGYTF
TRBJ1-2,TRBV28,-,-,14,TGTGCCAGCAGTTTATCGGGCAGGGATGGCGGCTACACCTTC,CASSLSGRDGGYTF
TRBJ2-1,TRBV7-9,-,TRBD2,18,TGTGCCAGCAGCCTGGGACTAGCGGGGATCTTCTACGAGGATGAGCAGTTCTTC,CASSLGLAGIFYEDEQFF
TRBJ2-7,TRBV28,-,TRBD1,16,TGTGCCAGCAGTTCCAACTCAGGGGGACGTTCCTACGAGCAGTACTTC,CASSSNSGGRSYEQYF
TRBJ2-3,TRBV4-2,-,TRBD2,17,TGTGCCAGCAGCCAAGATTCGCTAGCGGGGATCACAGATACGCAGTATTTT,CASSQDSLAGITDTQYF
TRBJ1-1,TRBV5-1,-,-,15,TGCGCCAGCAGCTTGGGGCAGGGAGGCCGGACTGAAGCTTTCTTT,CASSLGQGGRTEAFF
TRBJ1-5,TRBV4-1,-,TRBD1,22,TGCGCCAGCAGCCAAGACACGGGGTTGGTTTTCAGCTCCGGGACAGGGAATCAGCCCCAGCATTTT,CASSQDTGLVFSSGTGNQPQHF
TRBJ1-2,TRBV18,-,-,17,TGTGCCAACGCAATCCCAACGAGGACAGAAGAAAACTATGGCTACACCTTC,CANAIPTRTEENYGYTF
TRBJ1-1,TRBV11-2,once,TRBD1,16,TGTGCCAGCAGCTTTGGGGACAGGAGGTTGAACACTGAAGCTTTCTTT,CASSFGDRRLNTEAFF
TRBJ2-2,TRBV28,once,TRBD2,14,TGTGCCAGCGGTCTAGCGGGGGGAGCCGGGGAGCTGTTTTTT,CASGLAGGAGELFF
TRBJ1-1,TRBV2,-,-,15,TGTGCCAGCAGCGGATTCAGGGAGGAGGACACTGAAGCTTTCTTT,CASSGFREEDTEAFF
TRBJ1-5,TRBV6-5,-,-,14,TGTGCCAGCAGTTATCGGGATAGCAATCAGCCCCAGCATTTT,CASSYRDSNQPQHF
TRBJ2-4,TRBV19,-,-,12,TGTGCCAGTAGTATAGGTCACTACGCCTGGAACTTC,CASSIGHYAWNF
TRBJ2-7,TRBV5-1,-,TRBD2,17,TGCGCCAGCAGCTTGTCACTAGCGGGGGACCCGCCCTACGAGCAGTACTTC,CASSLSLAGDPPYEQYF
TRBJ1-6,TRBV27,-,TRBD1,17,TGTGCCAGCAGTTTATCGGTGCAGGGGGCGCCTAATTCACCCCTCCACTTT,CASSLSVQGAPNSPLHF
TRBJ1-2,TRBV19,-,TRBD1,18,TGTGCCAGTAGTGTAACCGGGACAGGGGGCGCGAGAGGGTATGGCTACACCTTC,CASSVTGTGGARGYGYTF
TRBJ1-2,TRBV5-1,-,-,14,TGCGCCAGCAGCTTGGAAGTGGGGGGGTATGGCTACACCTTC,CASSLEVGGYGYTF
TRBJ2-1,TRBV11-2,-,-,16,TGTGCCAGCAGCTTACTCCGGGGGGCCACCTACAATGAGCAGTTCTTC,CASSLLRGATYNEQFF
TRBJ2-7,TRBV6-1,-,-,14,TGTGCCAGTCTGCCCGGACAGTTTAGCGCTCTTCTGTACTTC,CASLPGQFSALLYF
TRBJ1-3,TRBV5-6,-,-,17,TGTGCCAGCAGCTATAAAGTAAGGGACATCTCTGGAAACACCATATATTTT,CASSYKVRDISGNTIYF
TRBJ1-2,TRBV5-1,-,-,15,TGCGCCAGCAGCTTCGTAGCCGGAGCCAACTATGGCTACACCTTC,CASSFVAGANYGYTF
TRBJ1-1,TRBV25-1,-,-,17,TGTGCCAGCAGTACAAGACCTACAGGGCATGTGGGCACTGAAGCTTTCTTT,CASSTRPTGHVGTEAFF
TRBJ2-3,TRBV13,-,-,17,TGTGCCAGCAGCACGTTGGTTAGTCTAGAGGTCACAGATACGCAGTATTTT,CASSTLVSLEVTDTQYF
TRBJ2-7,TRBV10-3,-,-,14,TGTGCCATCAGTGAGCCCAACGGGGTCTACGAGCAGTACTTC,CAISEPNGVYEQYF
TRBJ2-7,TRBV28,-,-,14,TGTGCCAGCAGTTACAGGGTCCCTGACTACGAGCAGTACTTC,CASSYRVPDYEQYF
TRBJ2-3,TRBV27,-,TRBD2,18,TGTGCCAGCAGAGGTAGCGGGGGGGCCTGGGGTCCCACAGATACGCAGTATTTT,CASRGSGGAWGPTDTQYF
TRBJ2-7,TRBV29-1,-,TRBD2,14,TGCAGCGTCACCTTAGCGGGGGTTTTTTACGAGCAGTACTTC,CSVTLAGVFYEQYF
TRBJ2-2,TRBV5-6,-,-,17,TGTGCCAGCAGCTTTTCACACAGGGTGCAGAACACCGGGGAGCTGTTTTTT,CASSFSHRVQNTGELFF
TRBJ2-7,TRBV10-2,-,TRBD1,13,TGCGCCAGCTTTATGACAGGGGGAAACGAGCAGTACTTC,CASFMTGGNEQYF
TRBJ1-1,TRBV15,-,-,14,TGTGCCACCAGCAGACCTAAGGAGGCCACTGAAGCTTTCTTT,CATSRPKEATEAFF
TRBJ1-1,TRBV4-3,-,-,14,TGCGCCAGCAGCCAAGACCCGGGACATCCGGGAGCTTTCTTT,CASSQDPGHPGAFF
TRBJ2-5,TRBV18,-,-,14,TGTGCCAGCTCAGAAGGACAGACTCAAGAGACCCAGTACTTC,CASSEGQTQETQYF
TRBJ2-2,TRBV4-2,once,-,12,TGTGCCAGCAGCCCTACTCCCGGGGAGCTGTTTTTT,CASSPTPGELFF
TRBJ2-1,TRBV7-2,-,TRBD2,18,TGTGCCAGCAGCTTAAATGTGCGGCGGGGGGCTGCCTACAATGAGCAGTTCTTC,CASSLNVRRGAAYNEQFF
TRBJ2-2,TRBV4-1,-,-,18,TGCGCCAGCAGCCCCTATGGGGGGAGGTTGACGAACACCGGGGAGCTGTTTTTT,CASSPYGGRLTNTGELFF
TRBJ2-7,TRBV7-2,once,TRBD2,15,TGTGCCAGCGGCTCGAGGACTAGCGCCTCCTACGAGCAGTACTTC,CASGSRTSASYEQYF
TRBJ1-5,TRBV4-3,once,TRBD1,15,TGCGCCAGCAGCCATAGGACAGGAGCGGATCAGCCCCAGCATTTT,CASSHRTGADQPQHF
TRBJ2-4,TRBV7-9,-,-,16,TGTGCCAGCAGCCCCCAGGCCATTCTAGCCAAAAACATTCAGTACTTC,CASSPQAILAKNIQYF
TRBJ2-3,TRBV28,-,TRBD1,12,TGTGCCAGCAATCAACAGGGGGATACGCAGTATTTT,CASNQQGDTQYF
TRBJ2-2,TRBV6-6,-,TRBD2,16,TGTGCCAGCAGTTACTCGAAGCGGGGGGGGGCCGGGGAGCTGTTTTTT,CASSYSKRGGAGELFF
TRBJ2-5,TRBV29-1,-,TRBD2,15,TGCAGCGTTGAACTATCCGGGGGGACGAGAGAGACCCAGTACTTC,CSVELSGGTRETQYF
TRBJ2-7,TRBV27,-,TRBD2,15,TGTGCCAGCGGGCCACTAGCGAGGCTTTCCTACGAGCAGTACTTC,CASGPLARLSYEQYF
TRBJ1-1,TRBV6-1,-,TRBD1,12,TGTGCCGGGGGGGACAGGACAAGGGAGGCTTTCTTT,CAGGDRTREAFF
TRBJ1-2,TRBV30,-,-,12,TGTGCCTGGTGGAGCTCTAACTATGGCTACACCTTC,CAWWSSNYGYTF
TRBJ1-5,TRBV5-6,-,-,18,TGTGCCAGCAGCTTGTGGCAGGGATCAAAGTATAGCAATCAGCCCCAGCATTTT,CASSLWQGSKYSNQPQHF
TRBJ2-3,TRBV7-2,-,TRBD2,15,TGTGCCAGCAGCTTAATAGCGGGGGGCACAGATACGCAGTATTTT,CASSLIAGGTDTQYF
TRBJ2-7,TRBV7-9,-,-,15,TGTGCCAGCAGCCCCACCCTGGGCGTAGCCTACGAGCAGTACTTC,CASSPTLGVAYEQYF